Below are 24 T cell receptor beta chains sequenced from a single sample in a study of brain T cells in children with intractable seizures. Measured with immunoSEQ multiplex PCR; TCRdb has only the in-frame clones, and not every one. The sample lists 88,000 or so clones; roughly 89% were seen once. The sequencing used peripheral blood, collected at surgery. The source is a girl aged 2 to 9 with Rasmussen encephalitis and intractable seizures.

The chain is built from TRBV3-1 (or the pseudogene TRBV3-2) and TRBJ2-1; 10 positions match TRBD2. Trimming removed 1 base from V and 8 bases from J; junction bases left unmatched: 11. Germline V lookup: CDR1 LGHDT, CDR2 YNNKEL (reference sequence). The CDR3 is 17 residues long. The CDR3 region is CASSQGGWSGRDHEQFF. CDR3 nucleotides: TGTGCCAGCAGCCAAGGAGGGTGGAGCGGGAGGGACCATGAGCAGTTCTTC.

V is TRBV19 and J is TRBJ1-6; D perhaps matches TRBD1 (5 bases). The ends were cut back, 2 bases at V and 9 bases at J, with 17 bases in the middle. The germline gives CDR1 LNHDA, CDR2 SQIVND (reference sequence). This CDR3 is built from 16 residues. CDR3 nucleotides: TGTGCCAGTAGTATATCCCGGGACGGGTTTGGTTCACCCCTCCACTTT. Protein product: CASSISRDGFGSPLHF.

The rearrangement uses TRBV19 and TRBJ1-6; D not certain. Trimming took off 7 bases at V and 7 bases at J, with 8 bases between the two ends. This CDR3 comprises 12 residues. Germline V CDR1 and CDR2: LNHDA, SQIVND (reference sequence). The CDR3 bases are TGTGCCAGTAAAGTAGGCAATTCACCCCTCCACTTT. This gives the protein CASKVGNSPLHF. The variable domain in full, with the rest retrieved from reference TRBV19 and TRBJ1-6, is DGGITQSPKYLFRKEGQNVTLSCEQNLNHDAMYWYRQDPGQGLRLIYYSQIVNDFQKGDIAEGYSVSREKKESFPLTVTSAQKNPTAFYLCASKVGNSPLHFGNGTRLTVT.

This chain uses TRBV2 with TRBJ1-1; 8 nucleotides agree with TRBD1. Germline assignment: CDR1 SNHLY and CDR2 FYNNEI. Trimming cost V 10 bases and J 4 bases; bases outside gene matches: 8. This CDR3 comprises 13 residues. The CDR3 nucleotides are TGTGCCACCACGGGACAGGTGCCCACTGAAGCTTTCTTT. The encoded protein is CATTGQVPTEAFF.

This clone was detected a few times. The V and J genes are TRBV14 and TRBJ1-2; a possible D gene is TRBD1 (6 bases). This CDR3 contains 14 residues. V lost 0 bases to trimming and J lost 4 bases, with 9 bases between them. Germline CDR1 is SGHDN and CDR2 is FVKESK. The CDR3 nucleotides are TGTGCCAGCAGCCAAGATTGGGACACCTATGGCTACACCTTC. Amino acids: CASSQDWDTYGYTF. The whole variable domain, remainder taken from reference TRBV14 and TRBJ1-2, is EAGVTQFPSHSVIEKGQTVTLRCDPISGHDNLYWYRRVMGKEIKFLLHFVKESKQDESGMPNNRFLAERTGGTYSTLKVQPAELEDSGVYFCASSQDWDTYGYTFGSGTRLTVV.

The V and J genes are TRBV19 and TRBJ2-2; D is unresolved. The CDR3 runs to 14 residues. V lost 6 bases, J lost 0 bases, and 8 bases lay in between. Germline-derived CDR1 and CDR2 are LNHDA and SQIVND (reference sequence). Here the CDR3 DNA reads TGTGCCAGTAGGGACGGACCGAACACCGGGGAGCTGTTTTTT. It encodes CASRDGPNTGELFF.

The chain has TRBV29-1 and TRBJ1-2; D is unclear. Germline V CDR1 and CDR2: SQVTM, ANQGSEA. The CDR3 is 12 amino acids. Trimming removed 4 bases at V and 8 bases at J, with 14 bases between. CDR3 nucleotides: TGCAGCGTTGGGGCAGGCTGGCGGGGCTACACCTTC. Amino acids: CSVGAGWRGYTF.

This rearrangement joins TRBV6-5 to TRBJ2-7; D is perhaps TRBD1 or TRBD2 (5 bases each). The length of the CDR3 is 15 residues. Germline loops: CDR1 MNHEY, CDR2 SVGAGI. V lost 0 bases and J lost 0, with 9 bases in between. CDR3 DNA: TGTGCCAGCAGTTACTCCAGGGACCCCTCCTACGAGCAGTACTTC. This gives the protein CASSYSRDPSYEQYF.

The gene calls are TRBV6-5 and TRBJ2-1, with no clear D. CDR1 and CDR2 from the germline V gene are MNHEY and SVGAGI. The length of the CDR3 is 13 residues. Trimming took off 11 bases at V and 0 bases at J, with 11 bases between the two ends. The CDR3 DNA sequence: TGTGCCGGTGGACGGAGCTCCTACAATGAGCAGTTCTTC. It specifies CAGGRSSYNEQFF.

The chain carries TRBV6-5 and TRBJ1-6; D remains unclear. The CDR3 extends over 14 amino acids. V gave up 6 bases and J gave up 6 bases, with 12 bases separating them. In germline, CDR1 is MNHEY, CDR2 SVGAGI. CDR3 region: CASSSRVFNSPLHF. The DNA for the CDR3 is TGTGCCAGCAGCAGCCGGGTCTTTAATTCACCCCTCCACTTT.

The CDR3: CASSLGGLGLDTQYF. For the CDR3, the DNA is TGCGCCAGCAGCTTGGGGGGACTAGGGTTAGATACGCAGTATTTT. The chain has TRBV5-1 and TRBJ2-3; 8 nucleotides align to TRBD2. CDR3 length equals 15 residues. Per the germline V gene, CDR1 is SGHRS and CDR2 is YFSETQ. V dropped 0 bases and J dropped 5; count of bases not matched to a gene: 5.

This clone was recorded only once. The chain carries TRBV6-2 or TRBV6-3 and TRBJ2-7; D remains ambiguous. The CDR3 length is 14 residues. Trimming took 3 bases from V and 0 from J, leaving 9 bases between them. CDR1 and CDR2 from the germline V gene are MNHEY and SVGEGT. CDR3 protein: CASSYGAPSYEQYF. CDR3 DNA sequence: TGTGCCAGCAGTTATGGTGCTCCCTCCTACGAGCAGTACTTC.

This clone was found a few times. CDR3 sequence reads: CASSQGGRTEAFF. The CDR3 nucleotides are TGTGCCAGCAGCCAAGGGGGGAGGACTGAAGCTTTCTTT. The chain is built from TRBV3-1 (or the pseudogene TRBV3-2) and TRBJ1-1, with D possibly matching TRBD1 (5 bases). V lost 1 base, J lost 5 bases, and 8 bases lay in between. CDR1 is LGHDT, CDR2 YNNKEL, per germline (reference sequence). The CDR3 is made up of 13 amino acids.

The rearrangement joins TRBV7-9 to TRBJ2-7, with TRBD2 as a possible D gene (6 bases). V shed 4 bases and J shed 4 bases, with 17 bases lying between them. The CDR3 contains 15 residues. Germline V CDR1 and CDR2: SEHNR, FQNEAQ (reference sequence). The CDR3 DNA follows: TGTGCCAGCAGCTATGGGGCGGGGAATAGGTACGAGCAGTACTTC. Its protein product is CASSYGAGNRYEQYF.

The V call is TRBV29-1, the J call TRBJ1-1, with D possibly TRBD1 on 6 matching bases. Trimming took 3 bases from V and 1 from J, leaving 18 bases between them. The germline V gene has CDR1 SQVTM and CDR2 ANQGSEA. The length of the CDR3 is 16 residues. The CDR3 nucleotides read TGCAGCGTTGATTCGGGACAAGGAACTAAGAACACTGAAGCTTTCTTT. Translation: CSVDSGQGTKNTEAFF.

The V and J genes are TRBV5-1 and TRBJ1-6; tentative D call: TRBD1 (5 bases). Trimming left V 3 bases short and J 0 bases short, with 16 bases between. CDR1 SGHRS and CDR2 YFSETQ come from the germline V gene. There are 18 residues in the CDR3. CDR3 amino acids: CASSSWTRGFSYNSPLHF. The DNA of the CDR3 is TGCGCCAGCAGCTCCTGGACCCGGGGGTTCTCCTATAATTCACCCCTCCACTTT.

The chain joins TRBV20-1 to TRBJ2-7; 12 bases are a match to TRBD2. This CDR3 region has 15 residues. Germline V gene data show CDR1 as DFQATT and CDR2 as SNEGSKA (reference sequence). V was clipped by 3 bases and J by 5 bases; unmatched bases: 8. CDR3 loop: CSASSRTSGTHEQYF. The CDR3 DNA sequence: TGCAGTGCTAGTTCCAGGACTAGCGGGACGCACGAGCAGTACTTC.

The J gene is TRBJ1-2, the V gene TRBV11-2; 10 nucleotides line up with TRBD1. Germline V gene lookup returns CDR1 SGHAT and CDR2 FQNNGV. This CDR3 contains 13 residues. J gave up 6 bases and V 4 bases, and 2 bases lay outside the gene matches. In DNA, the CDR3 is TGTGCCAGCAGCTCTGACAGGGGGCATGGCTACACCTTC. This gives the protein CASSSDRGHGYTF.

This clone was observed a handful of times. This rearrangement joins TRBV14 to TRBJ1-6; 10 bases are a match to TRBD1. V dropped 2 bases and J dropped 9; count of bases not matched to a gene: 19. Germline loops: CDR1 SGHDN, CDR2 FVKESK. This CDR3 contains 20 residues. In nucleotides, the CDR3 is TGTGCCAGCAGCCAACCCCCCGGGACAGGGGCTGAGGGTATAAGTTCACCCCTCCACTTT. Protein sequence: CASSQPPGTGAEGISSPLHF. The full variable domain, with the rest looked up from reference TRBV14 and TRBJ1-6, is EAGVTQFPSHSVIEKGQTVTLRCDPISGHDNLYWYRRVMGKEIKFLLHFVKESKQDESGMPNNRFLAERTGGTYSTLKVQPAELEDSGVYFCASSQPPGTGAEGISSPLHFGNGTRLTVT.

This sequence joins TRBV3-1 (or the pseudogene TRBV3-2) and TRBJ2-7, with 8 bases that match TRBD1. Germline CDR1 reads LGHDT; CDR2 reads YNNKEL (reference sequence). With V trimmed by 2 bases and J by 5 bases, 11 bases remained unmatched. The CDR3 covers 16 residues. The CDR3 is CASSQLVTGGRDEQYF. CDR3 in DNA: TGTGCCAGCAGCCAACTCGTCACAGGGGGACGCGACGAGCAGTACTTC.

Here the CDR3 reads CASSPPRAGGPDTQYF. The DNA of the CDR3 is TGTGCCAGCTCACCACCCCGAGCGGGAGGACCAGATACGCAGTATTTT. The rearrangement uses TRBV18 and TRBJ2-3; 9 bases are a match to TRBD2. This CDR3 has 16 residues. Germline CDR1 KGHSH, CDR2 LQKENI. V trimming: 0 bases; J trimming: 4 bases; junction bases outside the gene matches: 5.

In this sample, this clone turned up once. The rearrangement joins TRBV11-2 to TRBJ2-2, with D maybe TRBD1 (6 bases). The CDR3 has 15 residues. CDR1 is SGHAT, CDR2 FQNNGV, per germline. The V and J ends lost 4 bases and 3 bases respectively, with 12 bases between them. Written as DNA, the CDR3 is TGTGCCAGCAGCTCCGGCCAGGGGCACACCGGGGAGCTGTTTTTT. Translating gives CASSSGQGHTGELFF. The variable domain in full, completed from reference TRBV11-2 and TRBJ2-2, reads EAGVAQSPRYKIIEKRQSVAFWCNPISGHATLYWYQQILGQGPKLLIQFQNNGVVDDSQLPKDRFSAERLKGVDSTLKIQPAKLEDSAVYLCASSSGQGHTGELFFGEGSRLTVL.

This clone was seen just once. The chain has TRBV12-3 or TRBV12-4 and TRBJ2-1, with a weak D call TRBD2 (6 bases). The CDR3 contains 12 residues. V gave up 6 bases and J gave up 3 bases, with 6 bases separating them. This chain's CDR3 is CASRRGYNEQFF. For the CDR3, the DNA is TGTGCCAGCAGGCGGGGCTACAATGAGCAGTTCTTC.

This chain uses TRBV30 with TRBJ2-5; D assignment may be TRBD1 or TRBD2 (6 bases each). V lost 0 bases, J lost 5 bases, and 13 bases lay in between. Germline V gene data show CDR1 as GTSNPN and CDR2 as SVGIG (reference sequence). CDR3 length: 14 amino acids. CDR3 DNA: TGTGCCTGGAGTGTGGGGGGCTCGGGGGAGACCCAGTACTTC. Translation gives CAWSVGGSGETQYF.